This T cell receptor (beta chain) is drawn from a study of lung T cells in sarcoidosis with Löfgren's syndrome. Study-level information: Analyses focused on Löfgren's syndrome patients.

This clonotype has at least ten counts. Its specificity is not known. One entry per CDR3 protein results from TCRdb running MiXCR on the reads. This sample has 4,000 or so distinct CDR3 sequences, with under 25% found just once. Study observations and caveats: Versus controls, Löfgren's syndrome patients reportedly showed TRAV12-1 and TRBV2 as most expanded.

V was pared by 3 bases and J by 3 bases, with 3 bases between. The CDR3 consists of 12 residues. Germline-derived CDR1 and CDR2 are LGHDT and YNNKEL (reference sequence). The sequenced sample was CD4+ T cells from bronchoalveolar lavage. The sequence was obtained from a human donor with sarcoidosis (Löfgren's syndrome or another form), or a control subject (not recorded which). The J gene is TRBJ1-5, the V gene TRBV3-1; D not certain. DNA of the CDR3: TGTGCCAGCAGCCACCTCAATCAGCCCCAGCATTTT. Amino acid sequence: CASSHLNQPQHF.